The clone carrying this T cell receptor (beta chain) has a handful of counts. This sample was included in a study of T-cell memory formation after mild COVID-19. V lost 7 bases and J lost 1; bases outside the gene matches: 4. Germline lookup yields CDR1 SGHRS and CDR2 YFSETQ. The CDR3 spans 15 residues. TCRdb itself ran the 5' RACE reads through MiXCR, one entry per CDR3 protein. The sample lists 140,000 to 150,000 distinct CDR3 sequences; about 19% were seen once. The material sequenced was PBMCs or a T cell subset sorted from them (not recorded which). This TCR came from an adult woman who had mild COVID-19 (a few samples of this study predate the infection). Cell type and time point are not known. The chain is built from TRBV5-1 and TRBJ2-6; 8 nucleotides agree with TRBD1. The CDR3 protein is CASGQGQSGANVLTF. The DNA for the CDR3 is TGCGCCAGCGGACAGGGTCAGTCTGGGGCCAACGTCCTGACTTTC.